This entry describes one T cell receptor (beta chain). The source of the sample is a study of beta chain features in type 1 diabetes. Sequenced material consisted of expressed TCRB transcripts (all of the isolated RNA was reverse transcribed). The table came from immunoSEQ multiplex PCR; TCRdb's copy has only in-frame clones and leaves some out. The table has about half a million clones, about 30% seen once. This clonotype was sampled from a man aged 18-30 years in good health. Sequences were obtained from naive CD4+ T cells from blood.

The DNA of the CDR3 is TGCGCCAGCAGCTTTGGGCTCCCGGCGGGCGAGCAGTACTTC. It yields the protein CASSFGLPAGEQYF. J is TRBJ2-7 and V is TRBV5-1; D perhaps matches TRBD2 (5 bases). The V end was cut by 2 bases, the J end by 6 bases, with 15 bases between. The CDR3 runs to 14 residues. Germline V gene sequence: CDR1 SGHRS, CDR2 YFSETQ.